This T cell receptor beta chain was identified during a study of control samples from healthy donors and cancer patients (TCRdb year 2020). Library generation was performed with the immunoSEQ multiplex PCR assay. TCRdb provides this immuneACCESS table in a form limited to in-frame rearrangements. Some clones are lacking; in checked studies, under half of them reflect an unresolved V gene, and why the rest are absent is not known. The table for this sample lists about 130,000 clones; around 94% of them were counted only once. The top ten clones comprise 0.58% of the sample. To note about this clone: What antigen it recognizes has not been identified. There are no base qualities to consult, and no much larger clone falls within one base.

V is reduced by 6 bases and J by 4 bases, leaving a spacing of 12 bases between them. Reading the germline V gene gives CDR1 SGHVT and CDR2 SQSDAQ. Its CDR3 holds 14 amino acids, cysteine through phenylalanine. Kept here is only the CDR3 DNA, which spans 42 bases and is read in frame from base 1. Sequencing was done on a sample of PBMCs. This TCR was recovered from a man at least 80 years old with head and neck cancer. The chain is assembled from TRBV7-4 and TRBJ1-4; TRBD1 is perhaps the D gene, given 6 matching bases. The DNA reads as follows: TGTGCCAGCAGGCCGGACAGTATTAATGAAAAACTGTTTTTT. It is translated as CASRPDSINEKLFF.